The sample holds a few counts of the clone carrying this T cell receptor beta chain. The antigen remains unidentified. TCRdb processed the 5' RACE reads anew with MiXCR; each CDR3 protein has one entry. Altogether 350,000 to 450,000 distinct CDR3 sequences are present, roughly 20% being singletons, with the ten largest covering roughly 12%. The sample belongs to a study of identical twins. Trimming cost V 6 bases and J 2 bases; bases outside gene matches: 4. The CDR3 length is 14 residues. Germline-derived CDR1 and CDR2 are MNHEY and SMNVEV (reference sequence). Study-wide findings and caveats: In drawing conclusions, the study used cross-sectional statistical analysis and did not follow the same donors.

The chain links TRBV27 to TRBJ1-1, with 9 bases fitting TRBD1. This clonotype originated in a man aged 45 to 65 in good health. Sequencing was performed on naive T cells sorted from blood. The CDR3 region is CASSQQGANTEAFF. CDR3 sequence (DNA): TGTGCCAGCAGCCAACAGGGGGCCAACACTGAAGCTTTCTTT.